The entry below describes one T cell receptor beta chain. The data originate from a study of blood T cells in healthy people across ages. With a J-beta primer mix and a sample-barcoded 5' primer, a second PCR ran about 7 to 12 cycles. In TCRdb, the 5' RACE reads were re-called with MiXCR into one record per CDR3 protein. Among roughly 800,000 distinct CDR3 sequences listed, 55% to 70% were seen once. Trimming pared 8 bases from V and 4 bases from J, leaving 14 bases between. The CDR3 extends over 13 amino acids. The germline V gene encodes CDR1 PRHDT and CDR2 FYEKMQ (reference sequence). The rearrangement uses TRBV13 and TRBJ1-1; no clear D. Source material: blood. The sequence derives from a man aged 25-45 years in good health. Here the CDR3 DNA reads TGTGCCAGCGCTAAACGGGCAGGCACTGAAGCTTTCTTT. This gives the protein CASAKRAGTEAFF.